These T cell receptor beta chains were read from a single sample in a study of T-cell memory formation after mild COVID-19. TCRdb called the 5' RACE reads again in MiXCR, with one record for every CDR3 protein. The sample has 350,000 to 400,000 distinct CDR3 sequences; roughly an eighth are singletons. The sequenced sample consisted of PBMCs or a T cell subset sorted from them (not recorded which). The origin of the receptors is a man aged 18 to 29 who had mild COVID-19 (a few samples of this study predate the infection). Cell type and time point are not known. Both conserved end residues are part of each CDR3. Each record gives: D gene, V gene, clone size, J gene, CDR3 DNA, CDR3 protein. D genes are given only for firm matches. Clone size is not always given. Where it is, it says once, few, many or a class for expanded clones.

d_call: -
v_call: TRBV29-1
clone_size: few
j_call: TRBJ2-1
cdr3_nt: TGCAGCGTTGAAGTTCGAGCCAATGAGCAGTTCTTC
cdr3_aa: CSVEVRANEQFF

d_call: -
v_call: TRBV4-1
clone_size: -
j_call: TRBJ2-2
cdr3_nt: TGCGCCAGCAGCCAAGCTAGGATCCGGGCTTTGGTCACCGGGGAGCTGTTTTTT
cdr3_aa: CASSQARIRALVTGELFF

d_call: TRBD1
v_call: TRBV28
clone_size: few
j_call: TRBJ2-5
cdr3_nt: TGTGCCAGCCAGGGGGCGGACCAAGAGACCCAGTACTTC
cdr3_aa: CASQGADQETQYF

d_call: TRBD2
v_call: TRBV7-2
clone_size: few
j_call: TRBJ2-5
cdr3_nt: TGTGCCAGCACGGGCTGGGCGGGGGGAGAAGAGACCCAGTACTTC
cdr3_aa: CASTGWAGGEETQYF

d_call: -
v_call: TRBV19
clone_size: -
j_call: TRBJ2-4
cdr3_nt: TGTGCCAGTAGTCAGCCCGCGGGAAACATTCAGTACTTC
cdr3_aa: CASSQPAGNIQYF

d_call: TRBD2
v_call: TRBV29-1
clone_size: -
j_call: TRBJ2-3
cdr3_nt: TGCAGCGTCTCCCGATCTAGCGGGGGGCCCCAGGATACGCAGTATTTT
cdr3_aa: CSVSRSSGGPQDTQYF

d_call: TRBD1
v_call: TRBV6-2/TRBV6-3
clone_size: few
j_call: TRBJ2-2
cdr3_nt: TGTGCCAGCAGCAGCAGGGGGTCCGGGGAGCTGTTTTTT
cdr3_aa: CASSSRGSGELFF

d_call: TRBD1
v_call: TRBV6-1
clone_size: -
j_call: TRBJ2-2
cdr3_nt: TGTGCCAGCAGTGAAGCGATGTGGAGGAGGACAGGGGTTACCGGGGAGCTGTTTTTT
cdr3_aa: CASSEAMWRRTGVTGELFF

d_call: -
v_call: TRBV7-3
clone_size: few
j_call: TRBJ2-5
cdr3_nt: TGTGCCAGCAGCTTAAGAGGGACCCCCGAAGAGACCCAGTACTTC
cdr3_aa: CASSLRGTPEETQYF

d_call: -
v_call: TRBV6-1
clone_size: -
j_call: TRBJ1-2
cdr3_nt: TGTGCCAGCAGTGCCGGACACGCTGGGACCCATAACTATGGCTACACCTTC
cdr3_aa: CASSAGHAGTHNYGYTF

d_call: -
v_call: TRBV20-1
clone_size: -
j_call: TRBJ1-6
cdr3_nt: TGCAGTGCACGGAAAGGGAACAATAATTCACCCCTCCACTTT
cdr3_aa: CSARKGNNNSPLHF

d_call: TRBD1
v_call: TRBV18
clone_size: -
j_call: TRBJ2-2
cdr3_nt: TGTGCCAGCTCACCACCGGACAGGCTCACCGGGGAGCTGTTTTTT
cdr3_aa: CASSPPDRLTGELFF

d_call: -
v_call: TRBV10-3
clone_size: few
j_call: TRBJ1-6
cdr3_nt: TGTGCCACCCGCCCAGAAGGTTCACCCCTCCACTTT
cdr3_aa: CATRPEGSPLHF

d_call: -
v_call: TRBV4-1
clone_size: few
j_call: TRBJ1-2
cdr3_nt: TGCGCCAGCAGCCAGCCGGATGGCGGCTATGGCTACACCTTC
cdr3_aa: CASSQPDGGYGYTF

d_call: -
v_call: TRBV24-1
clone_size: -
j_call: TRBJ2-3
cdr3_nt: TGTGCCACCAGTGATTTGCCCGGGCGCAAATCCCCCACAGATACGCAGTATTTT
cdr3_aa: CATSDLPGRKSPTDTQYF

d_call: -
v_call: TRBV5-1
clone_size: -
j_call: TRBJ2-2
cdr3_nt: TGCGCCAGCACCGAGGGCCCCGCAGGGGAGCTGTTTTTT
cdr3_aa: CASTEGPAGELFF

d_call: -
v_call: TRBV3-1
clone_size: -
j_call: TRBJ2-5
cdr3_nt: TGTGCCAGCAGCCGACAGTTAAGAGAGACCCAGTACTTC
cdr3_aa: CASSRQLRETQYF

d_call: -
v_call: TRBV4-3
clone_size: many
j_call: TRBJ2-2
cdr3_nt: TGCGCCAGCAGCCATGAGGCCCCGGGACCGTCTAACACCGGGGAGCTGTTTTTT
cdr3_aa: CASSHEAPGPSNTGELFF

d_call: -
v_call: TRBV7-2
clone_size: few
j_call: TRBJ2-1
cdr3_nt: TGTGCCAGCAGCTTATTGGGAAATAGTGTGTTCTTC
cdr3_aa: CASSLLGNSVFF

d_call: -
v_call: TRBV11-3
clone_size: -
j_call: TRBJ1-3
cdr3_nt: TGTGCCAGCAGCTTATCGCAAGGCGGGACCACCTCTGGAAACACCATATATTTT
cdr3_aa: CASSLSQGGTTSGNTIYF

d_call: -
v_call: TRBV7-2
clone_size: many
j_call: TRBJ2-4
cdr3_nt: TGTGCCAGCAGCCGAGGAGGTATAGCCAAAAACATTCAGTACTTC
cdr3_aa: CASSRGGIAKNIQYF

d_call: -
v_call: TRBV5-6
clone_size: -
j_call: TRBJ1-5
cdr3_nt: TGTGCCAGCAGCTCACTTGGCGAGATTCAGCCCCAGCATTTT
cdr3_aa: CASSSLGEIQPQHF

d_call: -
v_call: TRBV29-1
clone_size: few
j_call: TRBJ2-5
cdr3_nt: TGCAGCGTTGATTCTAGCCTCAGGGAGACCCAGTACTTC
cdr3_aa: CSVDSSLRETQYF

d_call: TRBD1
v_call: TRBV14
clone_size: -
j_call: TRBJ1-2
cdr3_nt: TGTGCCAGCAGCCGGGACTCCACCGGGACAGCCATCTACGGCTACACCTTC
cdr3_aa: CASSRDSTGTAIYGYTF

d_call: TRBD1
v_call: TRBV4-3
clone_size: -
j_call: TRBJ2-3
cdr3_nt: TGCGCCAGCAGCCTTCGACAGGGTGGATTTCGGGCAGATACGCAGTATTTT
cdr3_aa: CASSLRQGGFRADTQYF

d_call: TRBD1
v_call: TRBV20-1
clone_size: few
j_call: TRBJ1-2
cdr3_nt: TGCAGTGCTAGAGATAATGACAGGGAGTATGGCTACACCTTC
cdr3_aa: CSARDNDREYGYTF

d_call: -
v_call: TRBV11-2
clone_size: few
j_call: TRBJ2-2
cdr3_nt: TGTGCCAGCAGCCTCCGACAGTTCGCGAACACCGGGGAGCTGTTTTTT
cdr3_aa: CASSLRQFANTGELFF

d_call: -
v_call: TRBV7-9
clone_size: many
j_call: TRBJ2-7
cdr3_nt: TGTGCCAGCAGTTTAGGAGACTCCTACGAGCAGTACTTC
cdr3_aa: CASSLGDSYEQYF

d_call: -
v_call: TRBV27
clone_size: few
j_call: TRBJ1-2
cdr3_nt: TGTGCCAGCAGTGCCACAGGGTGGACTGGCTACACCTTC
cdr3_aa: CASSATGWTGYTF